The following is a T cell receptor (beta chain) sequence with its context. These data belong to a study of blood T cell repertoires in COVID-19. Study in general: There were acute and convalescent COVID-19 samples, and they came from the United States, Italy and Spain. In each case, the material was cDNA or gDNA derived from T cells, B-cell-depleted T cells, or PBMCs.

Original data processing: Estimation of nucleated cell counts relied on the amplification of reference gene primers. Sequenced by immunoSEQ multiplex PCR; TCRdb stores in-frame clones only, minus some. V, J and clone size reflect that table, while D and trimming were determined from the DNA. The sample yields approximately 91,000 clones, less than 85% seen once. Specimen: peripheral blood. The source is a man between 65 and 79 years old with acute or convalescent COVID-19.

CDR3 in amino acids: CASSQGPTGNYGYTF. CDR3 coding DNA: TGTGCCAGCAGCCAAGGCCCGACAGGGAACTATGGCTACACCTTC. The chain recombines TRBV3-1 (or the pseudogene TRBV3-2) with TRBJ1-2, with TRBD1 matching 7 bases. Germline CDR1 and CDR2: LGHDT and YNNKEL (reference sequence). The CDR3 is made up of 15 amino acids. V was pared by 1 base and J by 2 bases, with 4 bases of the junction left unmatched.